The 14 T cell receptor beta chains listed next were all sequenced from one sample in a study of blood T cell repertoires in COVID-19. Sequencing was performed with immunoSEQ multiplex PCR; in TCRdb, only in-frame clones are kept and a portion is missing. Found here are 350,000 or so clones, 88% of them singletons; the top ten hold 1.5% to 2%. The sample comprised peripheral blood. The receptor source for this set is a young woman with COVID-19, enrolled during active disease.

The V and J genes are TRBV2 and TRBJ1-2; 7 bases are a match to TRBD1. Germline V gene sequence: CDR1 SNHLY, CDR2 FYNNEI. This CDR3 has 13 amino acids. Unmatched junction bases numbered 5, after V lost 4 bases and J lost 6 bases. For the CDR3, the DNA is TGTGCCAGCAGTGTCCTGACAGGGAATGGCTACACCTTC. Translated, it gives CASSVLTGNGYTF.

The CDR3 sequence is CATSRDRVGGNQPQHF. The CDR3, as DNA: TGTGCCACCAGCAGAGACCGCGTCGGTGGCAATCAGCCCCAGCATTTT. The chain is built from TRBV15 and TRBJ1-5; D gene uncertain. The CDR3 totals 16 residues. Per the germline V gene, CDR1 is LNHNV and CDR2 is YYDKDF (reference sequence). Trimming stripped 0 bases from V and 2 bases from J, with 11 bases between.

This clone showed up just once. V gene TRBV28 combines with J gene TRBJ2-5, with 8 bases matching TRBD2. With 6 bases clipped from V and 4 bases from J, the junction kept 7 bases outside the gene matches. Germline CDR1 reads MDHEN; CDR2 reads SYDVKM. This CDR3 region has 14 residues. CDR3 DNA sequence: TGTGCCAGCAGGGGGGCGGGGGGCTTAGAGACCCAGTACTTC. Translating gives CASRGAGGLETQYF.

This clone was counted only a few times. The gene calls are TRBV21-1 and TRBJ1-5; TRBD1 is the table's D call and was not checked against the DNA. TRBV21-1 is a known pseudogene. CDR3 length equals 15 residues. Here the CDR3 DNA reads TGTGCCAGCAGCAAATCAAAACACAGGGTTCAGCCCCAGCATTTT. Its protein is CASSKSKHRVQPQHF.

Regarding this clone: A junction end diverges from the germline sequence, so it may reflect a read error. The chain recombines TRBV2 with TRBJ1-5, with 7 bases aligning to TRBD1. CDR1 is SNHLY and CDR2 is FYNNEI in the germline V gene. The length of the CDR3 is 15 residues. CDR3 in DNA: TGTGCCAGCAGGGAAGACAGGGTGAGCAATCAGCCCCAGCATTTT. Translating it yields CASREDRVSNQPQHF.

The CDR3 protein is CASSQGLFAGPNYGYTF. CDR3 sequence (DNA): TGCGCCAGCAGCCAAGGATTATTTGCAGGGCCTAACTATGGCTACACCTTC. The rearrangement joins TRBV4-3 to TRBJ1-2; D perhaps matches TRBD1 (5 bases). Between the trimmed V and J ends, which lost 1 base and 0 bases, there was a span of 15 bases. Germline assignment: CDR1 LGHNA and CDR2 YSLEER. The CDR3 has 17 residues.

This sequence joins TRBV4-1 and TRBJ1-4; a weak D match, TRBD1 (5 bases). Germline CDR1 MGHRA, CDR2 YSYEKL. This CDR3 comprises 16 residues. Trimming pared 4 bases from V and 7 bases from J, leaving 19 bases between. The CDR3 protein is CASSLRSGGGSEKLFF. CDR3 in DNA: TGCGCCAGCAGCCTCAGGAGTGGGGGAGGTAGTGAAAAACTGTTTTTT.

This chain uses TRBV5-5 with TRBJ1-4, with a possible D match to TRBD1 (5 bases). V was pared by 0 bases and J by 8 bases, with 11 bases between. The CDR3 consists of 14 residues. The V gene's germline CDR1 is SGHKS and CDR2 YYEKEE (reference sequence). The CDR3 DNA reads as TGTGCCAGCAGCTTGGCCCAGGGTACCGAAAAACTGTTTTTT. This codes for CASSLAQGTEKLFF. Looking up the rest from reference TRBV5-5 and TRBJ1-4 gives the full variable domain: DAGVTQSPTHLIKTRGQQVTLRCSPISGHKSVSWYQQVLGQGPQFIFQYYEKEERGRGNFPDRFSARQFPNYSSELNVNALLLGDSALYLCASSLAQGTEKLFFGSGTQLSVL.

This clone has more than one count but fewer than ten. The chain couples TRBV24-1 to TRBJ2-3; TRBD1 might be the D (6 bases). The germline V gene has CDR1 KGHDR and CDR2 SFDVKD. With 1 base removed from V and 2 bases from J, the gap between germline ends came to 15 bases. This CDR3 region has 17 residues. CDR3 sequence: CATSDFSRQDLTDTQYF. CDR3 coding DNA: TGTGCCACCAGTGATTTTTCCCGACAGGACCTCACAGATACGCAGTATTTT.

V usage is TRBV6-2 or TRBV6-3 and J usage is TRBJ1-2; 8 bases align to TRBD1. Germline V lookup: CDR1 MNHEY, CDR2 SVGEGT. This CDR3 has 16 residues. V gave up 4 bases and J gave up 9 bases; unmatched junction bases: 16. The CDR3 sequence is CASSSDFGQGFSSYTF. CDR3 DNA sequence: TGTGCCAGCAGTTCAGACTTCGGACAGGGTTTTTCAAGCTACACCTTC.

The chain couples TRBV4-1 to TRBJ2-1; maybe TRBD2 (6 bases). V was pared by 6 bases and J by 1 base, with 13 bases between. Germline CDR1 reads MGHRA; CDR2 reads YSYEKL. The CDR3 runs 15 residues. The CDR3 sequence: CASRQLADSYNEQFF. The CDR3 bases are TGCGCCAGCAGGCAATTAGCGGATTCCTACAATGAGCAGTTCTTC.

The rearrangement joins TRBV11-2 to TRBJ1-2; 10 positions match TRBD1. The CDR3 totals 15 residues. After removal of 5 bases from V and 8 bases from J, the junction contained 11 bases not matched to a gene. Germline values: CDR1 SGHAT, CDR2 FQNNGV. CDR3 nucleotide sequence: TGTGCCAGCAGCCGGTCCGCCGGGACAGGGGTCGGCTACACCTTC. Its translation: CASSRSAGTGVGYTF. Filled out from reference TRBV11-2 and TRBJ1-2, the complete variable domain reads EAGVAQSPRYKIIEKRQSVAFWCNPISGHATLYWYQQILGQGPKLLIQFQNNGVVDDSQLPKDRFSAERLKGVDSTLKIQPAKLEDSAVYLCASSRSAGTGVGYTFGSGTRLTVV.

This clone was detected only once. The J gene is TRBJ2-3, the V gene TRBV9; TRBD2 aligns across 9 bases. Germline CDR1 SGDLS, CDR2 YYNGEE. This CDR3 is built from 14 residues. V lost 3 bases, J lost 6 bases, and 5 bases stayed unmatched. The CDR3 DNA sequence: TGTGCCAGCAGCGGTATGGCGGGGGGGGATACGCAGTATTTT. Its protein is CASSGMAGGDTQYF.

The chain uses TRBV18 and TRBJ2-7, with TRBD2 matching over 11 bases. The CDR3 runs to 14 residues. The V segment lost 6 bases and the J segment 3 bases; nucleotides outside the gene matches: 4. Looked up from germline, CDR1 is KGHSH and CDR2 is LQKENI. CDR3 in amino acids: CASSYSGGGYEQYV. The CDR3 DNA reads TGTGCCAGCTCTTATAGCGGGGGGGGCTACGAGCAGTACGTC.